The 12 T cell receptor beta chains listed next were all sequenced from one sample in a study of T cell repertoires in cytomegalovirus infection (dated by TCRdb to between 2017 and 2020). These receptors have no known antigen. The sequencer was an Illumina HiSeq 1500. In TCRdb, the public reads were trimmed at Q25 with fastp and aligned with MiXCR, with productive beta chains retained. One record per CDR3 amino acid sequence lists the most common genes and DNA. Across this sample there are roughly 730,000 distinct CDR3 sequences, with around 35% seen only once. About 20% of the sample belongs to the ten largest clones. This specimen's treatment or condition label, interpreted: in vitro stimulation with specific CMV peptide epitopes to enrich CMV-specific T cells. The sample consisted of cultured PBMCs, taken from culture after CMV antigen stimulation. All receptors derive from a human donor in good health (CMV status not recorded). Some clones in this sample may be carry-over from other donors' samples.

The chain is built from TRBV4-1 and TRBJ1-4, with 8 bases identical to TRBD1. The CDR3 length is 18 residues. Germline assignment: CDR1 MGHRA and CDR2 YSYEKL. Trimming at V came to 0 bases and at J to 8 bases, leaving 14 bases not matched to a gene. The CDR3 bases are TGCGCCAGCAGCCAAGAGGATTCCCAGGGGGCGAACGGGGAAAAACTGTTTTTT. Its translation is CASSQEDSQGANGEKLFF.

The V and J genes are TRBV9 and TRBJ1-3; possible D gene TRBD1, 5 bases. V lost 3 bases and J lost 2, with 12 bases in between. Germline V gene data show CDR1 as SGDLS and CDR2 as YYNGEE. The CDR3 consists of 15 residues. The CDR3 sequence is CASSGVGDPGNTIYF. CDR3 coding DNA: TGTGCCAGCAGCGGGGTGGGGGATCCTGGAAACACCATATATTTT.

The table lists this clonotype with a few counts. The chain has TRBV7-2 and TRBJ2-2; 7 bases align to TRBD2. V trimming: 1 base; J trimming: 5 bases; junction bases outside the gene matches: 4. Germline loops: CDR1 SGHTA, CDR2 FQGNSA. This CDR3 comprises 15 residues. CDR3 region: CASSLVRTRTGELFF. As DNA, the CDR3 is TGTGCCAGCAGCTTAGTAAGGACTAGAACCGGGGAGCTGTTTTTT.

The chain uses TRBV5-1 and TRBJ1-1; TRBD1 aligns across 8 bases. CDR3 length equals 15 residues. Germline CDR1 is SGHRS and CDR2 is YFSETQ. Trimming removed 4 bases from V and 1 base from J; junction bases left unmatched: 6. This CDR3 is CASSQADRANTEAFF. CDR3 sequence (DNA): TGCGCCAGCAGCCAGGCGGACAGGGCGAACACTGAAGCTTTCTTT.

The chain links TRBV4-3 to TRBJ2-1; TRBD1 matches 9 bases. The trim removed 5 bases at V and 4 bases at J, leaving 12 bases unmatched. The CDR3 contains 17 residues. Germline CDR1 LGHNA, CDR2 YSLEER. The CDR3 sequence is CASSYWSGTGIYNEQFF. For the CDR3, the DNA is TGCGCCAGCAGCTACTGGTCCGGGACAGGGATTTACAATGAGCAGTTCTTC.

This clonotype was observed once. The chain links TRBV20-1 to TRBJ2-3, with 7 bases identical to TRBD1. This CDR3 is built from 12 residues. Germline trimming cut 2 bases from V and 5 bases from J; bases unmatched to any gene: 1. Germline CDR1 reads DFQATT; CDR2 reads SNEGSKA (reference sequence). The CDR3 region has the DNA TGCAGTGCTAGACAGGGGGTAGATACGCAGTATTTT. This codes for CSARQGVDTQYF.

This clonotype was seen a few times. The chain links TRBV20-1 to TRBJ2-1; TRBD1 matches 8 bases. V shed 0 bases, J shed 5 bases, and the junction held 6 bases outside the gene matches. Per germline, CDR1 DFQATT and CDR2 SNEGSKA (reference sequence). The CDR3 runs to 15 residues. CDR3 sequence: CSARDWTGYNNEQFF. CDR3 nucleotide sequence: TGCAGTGCTAGAGATTGGACAGGGTATAACAATGAGCAGTTCTTC.

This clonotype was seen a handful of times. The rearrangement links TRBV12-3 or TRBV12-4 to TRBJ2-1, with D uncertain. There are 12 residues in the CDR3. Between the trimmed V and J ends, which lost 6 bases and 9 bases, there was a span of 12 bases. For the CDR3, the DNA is TGTGCCAGCAGCAGCTATATGGGTGAGCAGTTCTTC. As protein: CASSSYMGEQFF.

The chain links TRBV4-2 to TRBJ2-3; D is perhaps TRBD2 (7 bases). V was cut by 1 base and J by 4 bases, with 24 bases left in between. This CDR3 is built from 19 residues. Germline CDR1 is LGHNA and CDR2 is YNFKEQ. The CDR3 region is CASSQGTRRGRGTPDTQYF. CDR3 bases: TGTGCCAGCAGCCAAGGAACCCGACGGGGGCGGGGGACACCAGATACGCAGTATTTT.

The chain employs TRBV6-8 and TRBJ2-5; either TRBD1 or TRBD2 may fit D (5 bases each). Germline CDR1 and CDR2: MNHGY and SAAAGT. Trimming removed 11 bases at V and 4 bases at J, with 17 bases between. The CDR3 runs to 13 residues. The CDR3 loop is CAARGADTETQYF. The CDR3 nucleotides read TGTGCCGCACGAGGGGCAGACACAGAGACCCAGTACTTC.

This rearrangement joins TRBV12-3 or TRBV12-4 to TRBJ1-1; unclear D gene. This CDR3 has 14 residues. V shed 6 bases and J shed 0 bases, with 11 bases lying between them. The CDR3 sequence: CASSTGRLNTEAFF. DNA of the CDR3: TGTGCCAGCAGCACCGGACGGTTGAACACTGAAGCTTTCTTT.

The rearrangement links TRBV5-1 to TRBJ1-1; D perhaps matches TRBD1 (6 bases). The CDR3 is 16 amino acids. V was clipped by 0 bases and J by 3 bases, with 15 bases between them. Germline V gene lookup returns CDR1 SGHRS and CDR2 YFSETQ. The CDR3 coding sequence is TGCGCCAGCAGCTTGGCCCTGCGGGGACAAGACACTGAAGCTTTCTTT. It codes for CASSLALRGQDTEAFF.